This TCR beta chain was recovered during a study of T cell responses to AZD1222 COVID-19 vaccine. Whole-study results and caveats: Every sample of the repertoires postdated the peak T cell response. Spike-specific TCR breadth and depth both grew after two AZD1222 doses.

Concerning this clone: The antigen is unknown.

Only in-frame clones appear in the TCRdb table, and some are missing; sequencing was by immunoSEQ multiplex PCR. The sample consists of about 140,000 clones, more than 90% of them appearing once. The sequence was obtained from an adult in good health. Sample: peripheral blood, taken on day 0 of AZD1222 vaccination.

This chain's CDR3 is CASTDPRVAQLFF. CDR3 coding DNA: TGTGCCAGCACCGATCCCCGGGTGGCCCAACTGTTTTTT. The chain links TRBV6-5 to TRBJ1-4; D not certain. The germline V gene encodes CDR1 MNHEY and CDR2 SVGAGI. CDR3 length equals 13 residues. Trimming left V 7 bases short and J 12 bases short, with 18 bases between.